This record looks at one TCR beta chain sequence and its context. The source of the sample is a study of shared clonotypes between healthy human individuals. CDR1 is SGHTA, CDR2 FQGNSA, per germline. The CDR3 totals 17 residues. The junction had 7 bases not matched to a gene; V was cut back by 5 bases and J by 0 bases. The study separated CD4+ cells into CD45RA+ naive and CD45RA-negative memory subsets. Produced via immunoSEQ multiplex PCR; TCRdb's table is partial and in-frame only. The table shows more than 2 million clones, with roughly 95% occurring only once. Sequencing input: naive CD4+ T cells sorted from blood. Subset given: CD45RA+ positively selected. The chain joins TRBV7-2 to TRBJ2-1; TRBD2 agrees at 10 bases. This clonotype originated in a man younger than 35 in good health. The CDR3 DNA reads TGTGCCAGCAGCCTTAGCGGGAGGATGAGCTCCTACAATGAGCAGTTCTTC. Translation: CASSLSGRMSSYNEQFF.